This T cell receptor beta chain stems from a study of blood T cell repertoires in COVID-19. Study-wide background: Samples taken during acute and convalescent COVID-19 were collected in the United States, Italy and Spain. In each case, the material was cDNA or gDNA derived from T cells, B-cell-depleted T cells, or PBMCs.

Notes on this clone: The same CDR3 arises from other DNA sequences in this sample as well.

The table came from immunoSEQ multiplex PCR; TCRdb's copy has only in-frame clones and leaves some out. Among a few hundred thousand clones listed, 85% were seen once. Recruits, aged about 18 to 90 years, lived in 20 to 30 US areas. This CDR3 is 11 amino acids long. Trimming took 2 bases from V and 9 from J, leaving 7 bases between them. This clonotype originated in a woman between 50 and 59 years old who had been exposed to COVID-19. The gene calls are TRBV12-3 or TRBV12-4 and TRBJ1-1; D ambiguous. Sequencing was done on a sample of PBMCs or T cells enriched from blood (not recorded which). CDR3 sequence reads: CASSLTGKAFF. The CDR3 DNA reads TGTGCCAGCAGTTTAACGGGGAAAGCTTTCTTT.